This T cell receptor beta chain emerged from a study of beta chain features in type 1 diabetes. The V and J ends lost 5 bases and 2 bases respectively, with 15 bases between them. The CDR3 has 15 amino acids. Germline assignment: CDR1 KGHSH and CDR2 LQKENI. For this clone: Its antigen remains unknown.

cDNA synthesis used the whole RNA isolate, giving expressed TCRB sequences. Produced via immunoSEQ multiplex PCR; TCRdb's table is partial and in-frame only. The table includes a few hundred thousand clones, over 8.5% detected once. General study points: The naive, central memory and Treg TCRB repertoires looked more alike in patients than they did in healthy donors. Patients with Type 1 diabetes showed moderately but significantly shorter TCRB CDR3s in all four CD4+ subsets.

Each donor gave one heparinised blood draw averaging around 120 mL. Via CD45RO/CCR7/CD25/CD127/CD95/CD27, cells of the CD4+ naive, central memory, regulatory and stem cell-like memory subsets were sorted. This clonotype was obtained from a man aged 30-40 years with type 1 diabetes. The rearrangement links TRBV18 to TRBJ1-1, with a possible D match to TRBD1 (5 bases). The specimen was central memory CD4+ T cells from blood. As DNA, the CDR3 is TGTGCCAGCTCAGGGGGGAACACAGCTAACACTGAAGCTTTCTTT. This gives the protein CASSGGNTANTEAFF.